The clone carrying this T cell receptor (beta chain) showed up just a few times. Its antigen is unknown. The TCR beta profiling, which covered VDJ combination and CDR3 sequence, was carried out using genomic DNA as the template. From the reads, TCRdb called clonotypes with MiXCR, one entry per CDR3 protein. The table records hundreds of thousands of distinct CDR3 sequences, approximately 32% of them present only once. The data originate from a study of CD8+CD57+ T cells in acquired aplastic anemia. Study-wide background: Recorded DNA amounts for sorted CD4+ and CD8+ cells had an average of about 3 ug.

Patients included in sequencing had previously demonstrated CD8+CD57+ cell expansion by flow cytometry. Findings and caveats of the study: It was found that more than 25 CD8+ CDR3 sequences were shared between patients and controls.

The CDR3 runs to 15 residues. The germline V gene encodes CDR1 LGHNA and CDR2 YSLEER. The V gene lost 2 bases and the J gene lost 6 bases, with 17 bases spanning the gap. The chain combines TRBV4-3 with TRBJ2-7, with D possibly being TRBD1 or TRBD2 (5 bases each). Sequences were obtained from sorted CD4+, CD8+, or CD8+CD57+ T cells (not recorded which) from PBMCs. This sequence was found in a human donor with aplastic anemia. This chain's CDR3 is CASSQFLRGEVEQYF. The CDR3 bases are TGCGCCAGCAGCCAATTTCTGAGGGGTGAGGTCGAGCAGTACTTC.